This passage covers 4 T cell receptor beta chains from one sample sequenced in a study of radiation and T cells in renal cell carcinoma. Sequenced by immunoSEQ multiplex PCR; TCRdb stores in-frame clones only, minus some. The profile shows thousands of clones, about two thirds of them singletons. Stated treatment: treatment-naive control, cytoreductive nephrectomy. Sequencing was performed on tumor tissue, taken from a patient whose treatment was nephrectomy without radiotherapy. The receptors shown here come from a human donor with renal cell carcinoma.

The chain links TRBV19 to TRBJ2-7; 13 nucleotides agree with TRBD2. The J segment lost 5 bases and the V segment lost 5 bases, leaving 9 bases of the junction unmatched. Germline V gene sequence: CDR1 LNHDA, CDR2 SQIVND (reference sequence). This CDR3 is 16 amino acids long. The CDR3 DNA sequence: TGTGCCAGTAGTGCTAGGACTAGCGGGAGTAACGACGAGCAGTACTTC. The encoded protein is CASSARTSGSNDEQYF.

CDR3 DNA: TGTGCCAGCAGGGTTGGGACAGGCACAGATACGCAGTATTTT. It translates to CASRVGTGTDTQYF. The rearrangement links TRBV6-1 to TRBJ2-3; 7 bases map to TRBD1. This CDR3 has 14 residues. Germline loops: CDR1 MNHNS, CDR2 SASEGT. J gave up 1 base and V 6 bases, and 4 bases lay outside the gene matches.

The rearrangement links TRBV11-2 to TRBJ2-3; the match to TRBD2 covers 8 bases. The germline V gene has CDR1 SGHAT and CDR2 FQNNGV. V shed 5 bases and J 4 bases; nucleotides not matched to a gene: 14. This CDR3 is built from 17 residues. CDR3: CASSPGGAGVLPDTQYF. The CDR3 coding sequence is TGTGCCAGCAGCCCCGGGGGGGCGGGAGTTTTGCCAGATACGCAGTATTTT.

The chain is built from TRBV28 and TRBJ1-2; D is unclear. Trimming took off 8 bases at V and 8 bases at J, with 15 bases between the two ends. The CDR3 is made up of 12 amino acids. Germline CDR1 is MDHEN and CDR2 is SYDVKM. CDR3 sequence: CASGPPLGGYTF. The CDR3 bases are TGTGCCAGCGGTCCCCCCCTGGGGGGCTACACCTTC.